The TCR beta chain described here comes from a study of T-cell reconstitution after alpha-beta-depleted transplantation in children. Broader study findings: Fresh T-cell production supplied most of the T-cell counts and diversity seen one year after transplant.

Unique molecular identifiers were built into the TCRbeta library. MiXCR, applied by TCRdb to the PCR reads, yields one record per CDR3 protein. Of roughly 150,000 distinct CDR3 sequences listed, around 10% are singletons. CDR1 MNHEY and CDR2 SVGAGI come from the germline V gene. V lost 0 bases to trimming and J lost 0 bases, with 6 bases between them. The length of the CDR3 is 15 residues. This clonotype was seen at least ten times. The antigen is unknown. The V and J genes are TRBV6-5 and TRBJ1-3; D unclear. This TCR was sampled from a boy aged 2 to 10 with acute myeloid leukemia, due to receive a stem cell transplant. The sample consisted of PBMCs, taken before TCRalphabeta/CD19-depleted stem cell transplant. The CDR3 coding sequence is TGTGCCAGCAGTTACTCGCCAGGCTCTGGAAACACCATATATTTT. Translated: CASSYSPGSGNTIYF.